This TCR beta chain was recorded in a study of vaccination and CD4 T cells after COVID-19. Study context: Post-COVID samples were collected a median around 100 days following diagnosis, spanning 35 to 161.

The CDR3 has 15 residues. Germline CDR1 is SGHRS and CDR2 is YFSETQ. V lost 2 bases to trimming and J lost 0 bases, with 6 bases between them. The sample's treatment: roughly 10-day PBMC culture with coronavirus spike peptide pools or control peptides (ViraFEST assay). Under the ViraFEST approach, antigen-specific T cells were expanded with peptide pools and TCRs subsequently sequenced. Oncomine TCR Beta short-read sequencing was applied to DNA from cultured CD4+ T cells. Genomic DNA was taken out of cultured CD4+ T cells by extraction. Via MiXCR, TCRdb re-called the PCR reads, giving one row per CDR3 protein. Altogether some 10,000 distinct CDR3 sequences are present, 43% being singletons, with the ten largest covering 21%. The study's findings and limits: Spike mono-reactivity marked 304 of 307 vaccine-specific clones in convalescent patients.

Concerning this clonotype: Its antigen is unidentified.

The specimen was CD4+ T cells from blood, cultured in vitro. The V and J genes are TRBV5-1 and TRBJ2-6, with D perhaps matching TRBD1 (6 bases). The sequence derives from a human donor who had recovered from COVID-19. CDR3 in DNA: TGCGCCAGCAGCTTACAGGGCTCTGGGGCCAACGTCCTGACTTTC. It is translated as CASSLQGSGANVLTF.